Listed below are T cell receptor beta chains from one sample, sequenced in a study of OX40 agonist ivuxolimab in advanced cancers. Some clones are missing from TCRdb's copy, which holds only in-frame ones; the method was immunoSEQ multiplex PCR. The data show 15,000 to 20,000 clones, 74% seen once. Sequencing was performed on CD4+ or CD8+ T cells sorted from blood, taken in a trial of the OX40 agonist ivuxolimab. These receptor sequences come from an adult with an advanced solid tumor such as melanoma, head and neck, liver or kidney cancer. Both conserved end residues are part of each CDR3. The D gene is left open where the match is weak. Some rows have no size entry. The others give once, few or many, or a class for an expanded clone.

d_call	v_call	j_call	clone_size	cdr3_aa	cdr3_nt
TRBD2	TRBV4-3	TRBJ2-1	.	CASSQGGTSGYNEQFF	TGCGCCAGCAGCCAAGGAGGGACTAGCGGGTACAATGAGCAGTTCTTC
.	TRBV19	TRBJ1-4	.	CASSLGHQQDEKLFF	TGTGCCAGTAGTCTCGGACACCAACAAGATGAAAAACTGTTTTTT
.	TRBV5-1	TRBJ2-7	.	CASSFTPYEQYF	TGCGCCAGCAGCTTTACGCCCTACGAGCAGTACTTC
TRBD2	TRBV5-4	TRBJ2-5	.	CASSQDFPLAGGLPYF	TGCGCCAGCAGCCAAGATTTCCCCCTGGCGGGGGGGCTCCCGTACTTC
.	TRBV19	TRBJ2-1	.	CASSIGGRSPYNEQFF	TGTGCCAGTAGTATAGGGGGCAGGTCCCCCTACAATGAGCAGTTCTTC
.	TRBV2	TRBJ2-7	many	CASSEGRISYEQYF	TGTGCCAGCAGTGAAGGGCGAATCTCCTACGAGCAGTACTTC
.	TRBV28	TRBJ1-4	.	CASSLFLSDITATTNEKLFF	TGTGCCAGCAGTTTATTTCTCAGTGACATTACAGCTACAACTAATGAAAAACTGTTTTTT
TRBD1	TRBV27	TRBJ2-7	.	CASSLRGHYEQYF	TGTGCCAGCAGTTTAAGGGGGCATTACGAGCAGTACTTC
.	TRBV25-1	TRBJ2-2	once	CASRRKTGELFF	TGTGCCAGCAGACGAAAAACCGGGGAGCTGTTTTTT
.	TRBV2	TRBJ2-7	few	CASSERLPSYEQYF	TGTGCCAGCAGTGAGAGGCTTCCTTCCTACGAGCAGTACTTC
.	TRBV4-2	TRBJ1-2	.	CASSQDPTSDIYGYTF	TGTGCCAGCAGCCAAGACCCCACTTCCGACATCTATGGCTACACCTTC
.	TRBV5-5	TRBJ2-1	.	CASSLSDLAQFF	TGTGCCAGCAGCTTGTCGGATCTAGCACAGTTCTTC
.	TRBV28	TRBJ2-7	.	CAGPPAEQYF	TGTGCCGGTCCGCCGGCCGAGCAGTACTTC
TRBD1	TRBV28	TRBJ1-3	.	CASSLWDRGDSGNTIYF	TGTGCCAGCAGTTTATGGGACAGGGGAGACTCTGGAAACACCATATATTTT
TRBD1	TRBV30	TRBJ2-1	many	CAWTGGIRSSYNEQFF	TGTGCCTGGACAGGGGGCATCCGAAGCTCCTACAATGAGCAGTTCTTC
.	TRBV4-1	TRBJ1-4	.	CASSQGATNEKLFF	TGCGCCAGCAGCCAAGGGGCAACTAATGAAAAACTGTTTTTT
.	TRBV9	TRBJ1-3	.	CASSVGDSSGNTIYF	TGTGCCAGCAGCGTAGGTGACAGCTCTGGAAACACCATATATTTT
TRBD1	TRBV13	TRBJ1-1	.	CASSSPGQGFIEAFF	TGTGCCAGCAGCTCTCCGGGACAGGGTTTTATCGAAGCTTTCTTT
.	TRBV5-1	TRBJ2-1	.	CASSLDGYNEQFF	TGCGCCAGCAGCTTGGACGGTTACAATGAGCAGTTCTTC
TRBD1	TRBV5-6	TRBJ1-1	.	CASSSDRATEAFF	TGTGCCAGCAGCTCGGACAGGGCCACTGAAGCTTTCTTT
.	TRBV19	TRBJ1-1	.	CASRQGGNTEAFF	TGTGCCAGTAGGCAGGGAGGTAACACTGAAGCTTTCTTT
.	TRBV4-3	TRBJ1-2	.	CASSQAAPANYGYTF	TGCGCCAGCAGCCAAGCAGCTCCGGCGAACTATGGCTACACCTTC
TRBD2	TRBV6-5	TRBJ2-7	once	CASTGGRAYFYEQYF	TGTGCCAGCACGGGGGGGAGGGCCTACTTTTACGAGCAGTACTTC
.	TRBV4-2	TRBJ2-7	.	CASSQDQEAILYEQYF	TGTGCCAGCAGCCAAGATCAAGAAGCGATCTTATACGAGCAGTACTTC
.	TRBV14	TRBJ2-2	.	CASSQDRTWELFF	TGTGCCAGCAGCCAAGATAGGACCTGGGAGCTGTTTTTT
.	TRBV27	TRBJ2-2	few	CASSFGFFTNTGELFF	TGTGCCAGCAGTTTCGGGTTTTTCACGAACACCGGGGAGCTGTTTTTT
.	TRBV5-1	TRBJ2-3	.	CASSLASGGGEYTQYF	TGCGCCAGCAGCTTGGCCTCGGGCGGGGGCGAATATACGCAGTATTTT
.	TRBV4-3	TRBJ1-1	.	CASSQNRQAFF	TGCGCCAGCAGCCAAAACAGGCAAGCTTTCTTT
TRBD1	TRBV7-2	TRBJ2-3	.	CASSSPTGDTQYF	TGTGCCAGCAGCTCCCCGACAGGGGATACGCAGTATTTT
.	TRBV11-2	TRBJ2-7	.	CASSLNEQYF	TGTGCCAGCAGCTTAAACGAGCAGTACTTC
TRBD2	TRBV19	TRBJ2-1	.	CASSIELADYNEQFF	TGTGCCAGTAGTATAGAACTAGCGGACTACAATGAGCAGTTCTTC
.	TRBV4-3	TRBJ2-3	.	CASSQERPTTDTQYF	TGCGCCAGCAGCCAAGAGCGACCAACAACAGATACGCAGTATTTT
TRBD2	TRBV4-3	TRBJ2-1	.	CASSQPLAGNEQFF	TGCGCCAGCAGCCAGCCCCTAGCGGGGAATGAGCAGTTCTTC
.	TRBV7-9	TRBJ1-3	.	CASSSFRVSGNTIYF	TGTGCCAGCAGCTCGTTTCGAGTCAGCGGAAACACCATATATTTT
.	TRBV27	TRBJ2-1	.	CASSPKWGAIAFSYNEQFF	TGTGCCAGCAGTCCCAAATGGGGGGCAATAGCGTTCTCCTACAATGAGCAGTTCTTC
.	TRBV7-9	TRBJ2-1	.	CASSSPSVEQFF	TGTGCCAGCAGCTCCCCTAGCGTTGAGCAGTTCTTC
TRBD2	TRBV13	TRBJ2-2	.	CASSSGLASYTGELFF	TGTGCCAGCAGCTCCGGACTAGCGAGTTACACCGGGGAGCTGTTTTTT
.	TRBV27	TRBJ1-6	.	CASSFSLGSPLHF	TGTGCCAGCAGTTTCTCCCTGGGGTCACCCCTCCACTTT
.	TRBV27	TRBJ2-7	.	CASSLSSGWSSYEQYF	TGTGCCAGCAGTTTATCGAGCGGGTGGTCCTCCTACGAGCAGTACTTC
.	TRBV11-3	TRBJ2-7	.	CASSLIGLSYEQYF	TGTGCCAGCAGCTTAATAGGACTCTCCTACGAGCAGTACTTC
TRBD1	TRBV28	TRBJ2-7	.	CASSRGQGWYKQYF	TGTGCCAGCAGCCGGGGACAGGGGTGGTACAAGCAGTACTTC
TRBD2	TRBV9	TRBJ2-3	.	CASSAGTSGGADTQYF	TGTGCCAGCAGCGCTGGGACTAGCGGAGGGGCAGATACGCAGTATTTT
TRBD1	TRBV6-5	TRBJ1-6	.	CASRRGTENSPLHF	TGTGCCAGCAGGAGGGGGACAGAAAATTCACCCCTCCACTTT
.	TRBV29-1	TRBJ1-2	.	CSVGGGRNYGYTF	TGCAGCGTTGGAGGGGGGCGCAACTATGGCTACACCTTC
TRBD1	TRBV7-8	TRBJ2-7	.	CASSSETGPPYEQYF	TGTGCCAGCAGCTCGGAGACAGGGCCCCCCTACGAGCAGTACTTC
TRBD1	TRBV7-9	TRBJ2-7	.	CASSSADRGLYEQYF	TGTGCCAGCAGCTCCGCGGACAGGGGATTATACGAGCAGTACTTC
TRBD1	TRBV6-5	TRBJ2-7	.	CASHWGQGWEQYF	TGTGCCAGCCACTGGGGACAGGGTTGGGAGCAGTACTTC
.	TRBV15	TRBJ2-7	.	CATSRVGGTYSYEQYF	TGTGCCACCAGCAGAGTGGGGGGAACCTACAGCTACGAGCAGTACTTC
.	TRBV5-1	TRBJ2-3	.	CASSLGGLSTDTQYF	TGCGCCAGCAGCTTGGGGGGTCTTAGCACAGATACGCAGTATTTT
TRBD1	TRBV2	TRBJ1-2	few	CASSDTGGAYGYTF	TGTGCCAGCAGTGATACAGGGGGAGCCTATGGCTACACCTTC
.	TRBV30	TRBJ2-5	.	CAWSVGETQYF	TGTGCCTGGAGTGTAGGGGAGACCCAGTACTTC
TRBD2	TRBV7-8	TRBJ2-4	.	CASSLGLAGEGIKNIQYF	TGTGCCAGCAGCCTTGGACTAGCGGGGGAGGGAATCAAAAACATTCAGTACTTC
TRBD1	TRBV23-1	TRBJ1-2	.	CASSRHDRENYGYTF	TGCGCCAGCAGTCGACACGACAGGGAAAACTATGGCTACACCTTC
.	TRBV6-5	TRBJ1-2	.	CASSYVSDSGGYTF	TGTGCCAGCAGTTACGTATCGGATAGTGGGGGCTACACCTTC
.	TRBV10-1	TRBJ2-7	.	CASSESPGTYEQYF	TGCGCCAGCAGTGAGTCTCCGGGGACTTACGAGCAGTACTTC